This T cell receptor beta chain derives from a study of graft-versus-host responses after intestinal transplantation. Overall study results and limits: When patients had graft-donor T cell macrochimerism, their allografts held high graft-versus-host to host-versus-graft clonal ratios. Declines in HvG clones occurring early post-transplant were associated with peak circulating GvH clone levels.

Clones were read by immunoSEQ multiplex PCR, and TCRdb kept only the in-frame ones, dropping some. The repertoire includes approximately 94,000 clones, more than 85% of them detected once, and around 0.95% sits in the top ten. Regarding this clone: What it binds is not known.

Per the germline V gene, CDR1 is SEHNR and CDR2 is FQNEAQ (reference sequence). There are 14 residues in the CDR3. With 5 bases removed from V and 5 bases from J, the gap between germline ends came to 15 bases. The sequence was collected from a human donor who was the organ donor for an intestinal transplant. The genes are TRBV7-9 and TRBJ2-5; D gene ambiguous. The sample consisted of unstimulated CD4+ T cells sorted from spleen or lymph node cells, taken before transplant. The CDR3 sequence is CASSQDGTAETQYF. The CDR3 region has the DNA TGTGCCAGCAGCCAGGACGGTACGGCGGAGACCCAGTACTTC.